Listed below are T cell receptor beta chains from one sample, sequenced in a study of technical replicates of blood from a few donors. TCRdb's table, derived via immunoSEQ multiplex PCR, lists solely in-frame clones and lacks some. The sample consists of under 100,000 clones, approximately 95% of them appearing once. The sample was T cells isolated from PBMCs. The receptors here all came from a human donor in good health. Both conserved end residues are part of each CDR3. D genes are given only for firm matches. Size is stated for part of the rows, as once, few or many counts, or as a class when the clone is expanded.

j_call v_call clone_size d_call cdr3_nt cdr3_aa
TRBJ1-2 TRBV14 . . TGTGCCAGCAGCCAAGCCTCTCGGTTTGGCTACACCTTC CASSQASRFGYTF
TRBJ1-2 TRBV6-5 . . TGTGCCAGCAGTTACTATTCAGGGAATTACTATGGCTACACCTTC CASSYYSGNYYGYTF
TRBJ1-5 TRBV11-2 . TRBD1 TGTGCCAGCAGCCCTGGGACAGTTCTTGAGCCCCAGCATTTT CASSPGTVLEPQHF
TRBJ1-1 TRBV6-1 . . TGTGCCAGCAGTGCCACCACAGGGTCCGGTGAAGCTTTCTTT CASSATTGSGEAFF
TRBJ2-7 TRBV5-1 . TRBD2 TGCGCCAGCAGCTTGGATCTAGCGGGAGTTGGGTACGAGCAGTACTTC CASSLDLAGVGYEQYF
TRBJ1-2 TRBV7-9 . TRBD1 TGTGCCATCCCGGACAGGCGGGATGGCTACACCTTC CAIPDRRDGYTF
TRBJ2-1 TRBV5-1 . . TGCGCCAGCAGCAGCGCCTCCTACAATGAGCAGTTCTTC CASSSASYNEQFF
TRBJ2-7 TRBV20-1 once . TGCAGTGCTAGAGATACTAGAGAGCAGTACTTC CSARDTREQYF
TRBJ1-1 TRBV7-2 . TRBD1 TGTGCCAGCAGCTTCGGACAGGGAAGGACTGAAGCTTTCTTT CASSFGQGRTEAFF
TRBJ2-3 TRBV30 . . TGTGCCTGGAGTGCAACAGATACGCAGTATTTT CAWSATDTQYF
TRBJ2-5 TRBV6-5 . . TGTGCCAGCAGTTATTCGACTAGTCAAGAGACCCAGTACTTC CASSYSTSQETQYF
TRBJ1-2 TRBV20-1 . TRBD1 TGCAGTGCTAGGGACAGGAATGGCTACACCTTC CSARDRNGYTF
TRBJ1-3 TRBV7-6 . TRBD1 TGTGCCAGCAGCTCCCGGGACAGGCTCTCTGGAAACACCATATATTTT CASSSRDRLSGNTIYF
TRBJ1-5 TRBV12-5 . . TGTGCTAGTGGTTTGGGGCAGGGCCCCAATCAGCCCCAGCATTTT CASGLGQGPNQPQHF
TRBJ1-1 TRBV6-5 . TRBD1 TGTGCCACCAAACGACAGGGTCGTGTCCCTGAAGCTTTCTTT CATKRQGRVPEAFF
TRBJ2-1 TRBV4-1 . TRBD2 TGCGCCAGCAGCCCAGGAGCAGGACTAGCGAGATACAATGAGCAGTTCTTC CASSPGAGLARYNEQFF
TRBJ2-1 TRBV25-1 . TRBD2 TGTGCCAGCAGTGTCGGAGCGGGGACCTACAATGAGCAGTTCTTC CASSVGAGTYNEQFF
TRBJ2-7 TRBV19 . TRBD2 TGTGCCAGTAGTAAGGAGCGGGAGGTCTCCTACGAGCAGTACTTC CASSKEREVSYEQYF
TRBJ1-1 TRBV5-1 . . TGCGCCAGCAGCTTGATACAGGGCGGGAACACTGAAGCTTTCTTT CASSLIQGGNTEAFF
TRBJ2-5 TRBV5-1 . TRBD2 TGCGCCAGCAGCTCACTAGCGGGGATACAAGAGACCCAGTACTTC CASSSLAGIQETQYF
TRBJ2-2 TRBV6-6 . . TGTGCCAGCTCTCAGGTGTTAAACACCGGGGAGCTGTTTTTT CASSQVLNTGELFF
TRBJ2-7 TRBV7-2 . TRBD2 TGTGCCAGCAGCTTAATCGGACTAGCGGGAAAGGCGCAGCAGTACTTC CASSLIGLAGKAQQYF
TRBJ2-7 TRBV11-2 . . TGTGCCAGCAGCACCGGAACAGGGATCGGAGAGCAGTACTTC CASSTGTGIGEQYF
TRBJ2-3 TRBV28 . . TGTGCCAGCAGTTTCAAGCGGTCCTCTTGGGGAGATACGCAGTATTTT CASSFKRSSWGDTQYF
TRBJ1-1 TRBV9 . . TGTGCCAGCAGCGGGCAGGGTGGGAACACTGAAGCTTTCTTT CASSGQGGNTEAFF
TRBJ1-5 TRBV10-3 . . TGTGCCATCAGTCCACAGGGTACGGGTCAGCCCCAGCATTTT CAISPQGTGQPQHF
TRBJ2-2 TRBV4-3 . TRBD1 TGCGCCAGCAGCCAACCGGGACAGGGGGTACACGGGGAGCTGTTTTTT CASSQPGQGVHGELFF
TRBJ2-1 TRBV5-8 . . TGTGCCAGCAGCTTTCTCAATGAGCAGTTCTTC CASSFLNEQFF
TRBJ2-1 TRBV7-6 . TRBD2 TGTGCCAGCAGCCCATTGACTAGCGGGAGTTACAATGAGCAGTTCTTC CASSPLTSGSYNEQFF
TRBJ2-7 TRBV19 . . TGTGCCAGTAGTATACAGCGGGTACCAACCTACGAGCAGTACTTC CASSIQRVPTYEQYF
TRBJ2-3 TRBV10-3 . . TGTGCCATCAGTGAGGAACTAGAGGATACGCAGTATTTT CAISEELEDTQYF
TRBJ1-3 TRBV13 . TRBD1 TGTGCCAGCAGCTTAGTATGGGACAGGGTTTACTCTGGAAACACCATATATTTT CASSLVWDRVYSGNTIYF
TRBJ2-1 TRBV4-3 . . TGCGCCAGCAGCCAAGACAGACTTCTGTTTAATGAGCAGTTCTTC CASSQDRLLFNEQFF
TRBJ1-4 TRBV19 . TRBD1 TGTGCCAGTACGAAGGGGGCTAATAATGAAAAACTGTTTTTT CASTKGANNEKLFF
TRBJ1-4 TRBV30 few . TGTGCCTGGAGTGTAGGGGAGGCGGCGGATGAAAAACTGTTTTTT CAWSVGEAADEKLFF
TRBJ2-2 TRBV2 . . TGTGCCAGCAGTGGGACTACCACCGGGGAGCTGTTTTTT CASSGTTTGELFF
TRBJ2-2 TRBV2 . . TGTGCCAGCAGCCCGGACAGTCCGACCGGGGAGCTGTTTTTT CASSPDSPTGELFF
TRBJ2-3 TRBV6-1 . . TGTGCCAGCAGTGGACGGGGAGGCGGCACAGATACGCAGTATTTT CASSGRGGGTDTQYF
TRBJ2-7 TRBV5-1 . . TGCGCCAGCAGCCCTACCTTAGCGAGAGAATGGGAGCAGTACTTC CASSPTLAREWEQYF
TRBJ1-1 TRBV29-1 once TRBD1 TGCAGCGTTGAAACAGGGGTTCACACTGAAGCTTTCTTT CSVETGVHTEAFF
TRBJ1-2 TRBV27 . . TGTGCCAGCAGTTTATCGGCGGACTATGGCTACACCTTC CASSLSADYGYTF
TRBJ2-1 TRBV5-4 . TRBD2 TGTGCCAGCAGCTTACAGACGGGACTAGTGGTTGATGAGCAGTTCTTC CASSLQTGLVVDEQFF
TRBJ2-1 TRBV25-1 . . TGTGCCAGCAGTGACAGGGCCCTACCCAATGAGCAGTTCTTC CASSDRALPNEQFF
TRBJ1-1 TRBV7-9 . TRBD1 TGTGCCAGCAGCTTTTCTTGGACAGGGGGCGCTGTTGAAGCTTTCTTT CASSFSWTGGAVEAFF
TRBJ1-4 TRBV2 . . TGTGCCAGCAGTGATAGACTGCGTAATGAAAAACTGTTTTTT CASSDRLRNEKLFF
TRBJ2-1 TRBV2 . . TGTGCCAGCAGGGGAACTAGCTCCGGCTCCTACAATGAGCAGTTCTTC CASRGTSSGSYNEQFF
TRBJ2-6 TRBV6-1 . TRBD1 TGTGCCAGCAGTGATCCGGGACAGTACATATCTGGGGCCAACGTCCTGACTTTC CASSDPGQYISGANVLTF
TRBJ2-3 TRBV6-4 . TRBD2 TGTGCCAGCAGTGTCCAAGCGGGAGCAGATACGCAGTATTTT CASSVQAGADTQYF